This TCR beta chain emerged from a study of blood T cell repertoires in COVID-19. In the study overall: From T cells, B-cell-depleted T cells, or PBMCs came the material, which was cDNA or gDNA.

The table came from immunoSEQ multiplex PCR; TCRdb's copy has only in-frame clones and leaves some out. The top ten clones hold around 6% of a sample with about 200,000 clones, about 78% of them seen once. This clone was recorded once. This CDR3 region has 14 residues. CDR1 LGHNA and CDR2 YNFKEQ come from the germline V gene. V was shortened by 3 bases and J by 3 bases, with 12 bases between the two germline ends. This chain connects TRBV4-2 to TRBJ2-7, with a weak D call TRBD1 (6 bases). Sequenced: peripheral blood. The origin of this receptor is a woman in her 70s with acute or convalescent COVID-19. CDR3 amino acids: CASSHSRGVYEQYF. The CDR3 nucleotides are TGTGCCAGCAGCCACTCCAGGGGAGTCTACGAGCAGTACTTC.